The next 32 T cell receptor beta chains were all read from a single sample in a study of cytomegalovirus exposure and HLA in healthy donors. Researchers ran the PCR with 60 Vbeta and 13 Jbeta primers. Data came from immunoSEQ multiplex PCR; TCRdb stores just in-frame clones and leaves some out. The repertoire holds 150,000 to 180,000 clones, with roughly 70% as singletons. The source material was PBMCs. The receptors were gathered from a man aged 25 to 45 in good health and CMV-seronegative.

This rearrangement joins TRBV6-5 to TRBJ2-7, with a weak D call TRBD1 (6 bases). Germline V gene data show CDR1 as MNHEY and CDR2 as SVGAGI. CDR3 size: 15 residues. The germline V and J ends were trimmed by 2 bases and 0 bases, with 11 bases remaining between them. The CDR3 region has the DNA TGTGCCAGCAGTTACGACCAGGGGAGCTCCTACGAGCAGTACTTC. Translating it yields CASSYDQGSSYEQYF.

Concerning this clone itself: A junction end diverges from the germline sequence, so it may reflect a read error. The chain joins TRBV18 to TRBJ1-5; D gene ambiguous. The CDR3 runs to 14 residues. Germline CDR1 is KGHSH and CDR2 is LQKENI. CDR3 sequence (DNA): TGTGCCAGCTCACCAGTAGGGAGCGATCAGCCCCAGAATTTT. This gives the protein CASSPVGSDQPQNF.

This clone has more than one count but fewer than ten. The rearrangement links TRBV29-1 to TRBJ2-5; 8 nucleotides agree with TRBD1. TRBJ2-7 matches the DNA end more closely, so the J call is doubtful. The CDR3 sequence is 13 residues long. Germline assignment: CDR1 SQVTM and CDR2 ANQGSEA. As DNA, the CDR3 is TGCAGCGGCAAAGACAGGGGACACTACGAGCAGTACTTC. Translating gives CSGKDRGHYEQYF.

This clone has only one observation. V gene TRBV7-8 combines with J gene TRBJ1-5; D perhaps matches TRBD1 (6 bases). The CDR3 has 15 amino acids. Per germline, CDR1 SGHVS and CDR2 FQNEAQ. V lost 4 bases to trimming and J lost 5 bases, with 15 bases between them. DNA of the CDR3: TGTGCCAGCAGCTCTCACAGGGATCGGTATCAGCCCCAGCATTTT. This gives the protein CASSSHRDRYQPQHF.

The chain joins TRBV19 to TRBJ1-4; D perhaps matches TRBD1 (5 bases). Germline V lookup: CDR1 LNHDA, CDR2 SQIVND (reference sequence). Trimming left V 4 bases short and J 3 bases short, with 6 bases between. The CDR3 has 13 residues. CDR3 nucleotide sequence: TGTGCCAGTAGTACAGGGTCTAATGAAAAACTGTTTTTT. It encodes CASSTGSNEKLFF.

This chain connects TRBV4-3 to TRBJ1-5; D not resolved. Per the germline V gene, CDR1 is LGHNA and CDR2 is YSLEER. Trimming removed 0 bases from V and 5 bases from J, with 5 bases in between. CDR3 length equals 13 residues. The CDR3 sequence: CASSQDRDQPQHF. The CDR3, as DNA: TGCGCCAGCAGCCAAGATCGGGATCAGCCCCAGCATTTT.

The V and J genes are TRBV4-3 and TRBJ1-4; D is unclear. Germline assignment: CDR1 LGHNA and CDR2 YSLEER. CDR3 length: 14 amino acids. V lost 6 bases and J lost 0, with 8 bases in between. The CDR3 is CASSTETTNEKLFF. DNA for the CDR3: TGCGCCAGCAGTACAGAAACAACTAATGAAAAACTGTTTTTT.

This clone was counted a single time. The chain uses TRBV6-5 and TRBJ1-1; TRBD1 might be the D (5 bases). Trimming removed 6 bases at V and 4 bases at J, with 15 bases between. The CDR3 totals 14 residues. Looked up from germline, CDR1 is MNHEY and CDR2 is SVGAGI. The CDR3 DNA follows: TGTGCCAGCAGCCTGGAGGGGCCGGGCACTGAAGCTTTCTTT. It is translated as CASSLEGPGTEAFF.

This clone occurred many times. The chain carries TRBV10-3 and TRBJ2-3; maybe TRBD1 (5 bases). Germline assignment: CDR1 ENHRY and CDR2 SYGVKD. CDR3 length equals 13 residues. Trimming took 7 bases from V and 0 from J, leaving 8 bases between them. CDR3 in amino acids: CAIKGASTDTQYF. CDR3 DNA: TGTGCCATCAAAGGGGCTAGCACAGATACGCAGTATTTT.

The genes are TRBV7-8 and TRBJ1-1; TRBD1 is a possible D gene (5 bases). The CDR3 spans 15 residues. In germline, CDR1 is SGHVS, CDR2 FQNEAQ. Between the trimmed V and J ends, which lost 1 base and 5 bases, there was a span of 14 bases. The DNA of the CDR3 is TGTGCCAGCAGCTTAGAACTCATCTCAGGGACTGAAGCTTTCTTT. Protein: CASSLELISGTEAFF.

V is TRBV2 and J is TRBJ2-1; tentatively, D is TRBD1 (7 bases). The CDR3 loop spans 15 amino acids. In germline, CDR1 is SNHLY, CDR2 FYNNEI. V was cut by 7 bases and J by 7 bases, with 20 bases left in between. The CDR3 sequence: CASMEGRTGTNEQFF. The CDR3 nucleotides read TGTGCCAGCATGGAGGGGCGGACAGGAACAAATGAGCAGTTCTTC.

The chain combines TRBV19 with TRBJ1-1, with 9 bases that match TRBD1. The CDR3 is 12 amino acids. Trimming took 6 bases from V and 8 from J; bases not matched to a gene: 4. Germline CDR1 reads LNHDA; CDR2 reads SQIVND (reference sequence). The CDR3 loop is CASSGGQGEAFF. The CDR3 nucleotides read TGTGCCAGTAGCGGGGGACAGGGAGAAGCTTTCTTT.

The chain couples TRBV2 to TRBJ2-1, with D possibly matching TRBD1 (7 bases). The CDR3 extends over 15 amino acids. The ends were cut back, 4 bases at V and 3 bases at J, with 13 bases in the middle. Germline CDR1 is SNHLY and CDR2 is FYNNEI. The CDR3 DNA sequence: TGTGCCAGCAGTGGGGGGGCAGGGGGCTACAATGAGCAGTTCTTC. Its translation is CASSGGAGGYNEQFF.

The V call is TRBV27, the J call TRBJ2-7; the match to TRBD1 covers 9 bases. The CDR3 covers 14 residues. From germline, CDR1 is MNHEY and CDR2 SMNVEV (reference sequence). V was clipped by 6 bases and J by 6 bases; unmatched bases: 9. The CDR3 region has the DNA TGTGCCAGCAGGCAACAGGGGGCGTTTTCCGAGCAGTACTTC. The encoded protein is CASRQQGAFSEQYF.

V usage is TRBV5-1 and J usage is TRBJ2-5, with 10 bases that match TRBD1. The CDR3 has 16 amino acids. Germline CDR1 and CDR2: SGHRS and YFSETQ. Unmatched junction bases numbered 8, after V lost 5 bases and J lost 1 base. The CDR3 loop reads CASSYDRGLFQETQYF. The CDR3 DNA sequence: TGCGCCAGCAGTTACGACAGGGGGCTCTTCCAAGAGACCCAGTACTTC.

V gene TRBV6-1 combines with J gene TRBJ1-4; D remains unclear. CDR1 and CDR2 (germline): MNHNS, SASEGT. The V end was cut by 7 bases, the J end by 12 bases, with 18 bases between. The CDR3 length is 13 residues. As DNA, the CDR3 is TGTGCCAGCACCCCAAGGAGTCGGAGTCAACTGTTTTTT. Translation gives CASTPRSRSQLFF.

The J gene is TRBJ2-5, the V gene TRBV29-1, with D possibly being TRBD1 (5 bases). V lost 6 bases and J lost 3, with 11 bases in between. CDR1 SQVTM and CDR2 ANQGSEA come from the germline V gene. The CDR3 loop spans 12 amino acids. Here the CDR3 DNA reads TGCAGCGTAACGACAGTAGAAGAGACCCAGTACTTC. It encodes CSVTTVEETQYF.

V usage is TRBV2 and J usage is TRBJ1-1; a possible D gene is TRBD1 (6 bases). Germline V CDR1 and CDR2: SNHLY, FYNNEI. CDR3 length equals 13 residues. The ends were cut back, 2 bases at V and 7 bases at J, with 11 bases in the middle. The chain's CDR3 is CASSEILGGEAFF. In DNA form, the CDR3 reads TGTGCCAGCAGTGAAATCTTAGGGGGTGAAGCTTTCTTT.

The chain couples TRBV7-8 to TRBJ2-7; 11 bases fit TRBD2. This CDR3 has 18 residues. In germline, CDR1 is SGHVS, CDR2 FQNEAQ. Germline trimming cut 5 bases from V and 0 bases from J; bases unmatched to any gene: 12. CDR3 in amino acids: CASSPGTSGGHSSYEQYF. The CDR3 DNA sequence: TGTGCCAGCAGCCCAGGTACTAGCGGGGGTCATAGCTCCTACGAGCAGTACTTC.

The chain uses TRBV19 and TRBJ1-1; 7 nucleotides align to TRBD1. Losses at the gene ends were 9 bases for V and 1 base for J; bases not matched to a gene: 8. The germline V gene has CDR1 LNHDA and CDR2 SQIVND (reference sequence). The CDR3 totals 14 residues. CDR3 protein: CASSPDRENTEAFF. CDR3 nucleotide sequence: TGTGCCAGCTCCCCTGACAGGGAGAACACTGAAGCTTTCTTT.

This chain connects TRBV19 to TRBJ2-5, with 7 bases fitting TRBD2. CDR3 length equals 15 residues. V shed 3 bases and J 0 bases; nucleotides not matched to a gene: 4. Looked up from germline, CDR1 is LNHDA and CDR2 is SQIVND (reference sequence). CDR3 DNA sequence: TGTGCCAGTAGTATGAGCGGGACTTACCAAGAGACCCAGTACTTC. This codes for CASSMSGTYQETQYF.

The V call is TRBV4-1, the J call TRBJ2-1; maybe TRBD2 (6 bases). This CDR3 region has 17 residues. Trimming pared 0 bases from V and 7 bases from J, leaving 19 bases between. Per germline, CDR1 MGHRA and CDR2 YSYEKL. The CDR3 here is CASSQEFAGYGKNEQFF. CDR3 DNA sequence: TGCGCCAGCAGCCAAGAGTTCGCGGGGTATGGAAAGAATGAGCAGTTCTTC.

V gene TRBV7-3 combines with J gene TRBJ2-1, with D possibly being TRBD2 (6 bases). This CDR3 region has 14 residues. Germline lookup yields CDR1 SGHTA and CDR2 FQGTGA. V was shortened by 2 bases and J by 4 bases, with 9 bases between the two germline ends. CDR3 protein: CASSLGRGYNEQFF. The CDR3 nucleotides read TGTGCCAGCAGCTTAGGTCGGGGGTACAATGAGCAGTTCTTC. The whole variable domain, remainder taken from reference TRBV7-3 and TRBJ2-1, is GAGVSQTPSNKVTEKGKYVELRCDPISGHTALYWYRQSLGQGPEFLIYFQGTGAADDSGLPNDRFFAVRPEGSVSTLKIQRTERGDSAVYLCASSLGRGYNEQFFGPGTRLTVL.

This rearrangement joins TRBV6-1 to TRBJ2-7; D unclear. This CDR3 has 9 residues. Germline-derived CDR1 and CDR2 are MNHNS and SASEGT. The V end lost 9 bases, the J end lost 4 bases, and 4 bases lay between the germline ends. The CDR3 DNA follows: TGTGCCAGATATTACGAGCAGTACTTC. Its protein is CARYYEQYF.

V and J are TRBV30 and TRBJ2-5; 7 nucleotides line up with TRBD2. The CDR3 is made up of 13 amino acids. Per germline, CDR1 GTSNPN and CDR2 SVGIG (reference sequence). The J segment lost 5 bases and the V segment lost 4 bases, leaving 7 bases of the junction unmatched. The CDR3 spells CAWNRLAKETQYF. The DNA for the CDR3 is TGTGCCTGGAATAGACTAGCTAAGGAGACCCAGTACTTC.

CDR3 DNA sequence: TGTGCCAGTAGTATCCCCGGGACAGGGTCCCATGGCTACACCTTC. This encodes CASSIPGTGSHGYTF. The V and J genes are TRBV19 and TRBJ1-2, with TRBD1 identical over 9 bases. The CDR3 is 15 amino acids. CDR1 is LNHDA, CDR2 SQIVND, per germline (reference sequence). The junction had 8 bases not matched to a gene; V was cut back by 3 bases and J by 6 bases.

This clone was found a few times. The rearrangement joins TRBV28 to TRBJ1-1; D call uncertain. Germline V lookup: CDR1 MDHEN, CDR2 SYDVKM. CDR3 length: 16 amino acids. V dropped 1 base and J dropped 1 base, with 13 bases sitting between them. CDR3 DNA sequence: TGTGCCAGCAGTTTATTGGCAGGCGTTTCGAACACTGAAGCTTTCTTT. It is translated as CASSLLAGVSNTEAFF.

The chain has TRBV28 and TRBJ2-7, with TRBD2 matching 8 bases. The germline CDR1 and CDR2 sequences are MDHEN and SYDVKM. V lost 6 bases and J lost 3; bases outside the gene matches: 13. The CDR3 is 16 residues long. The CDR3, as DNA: TGTGCCAGCAGACCTCCCCCCACTAGCGGATACTACGAGCAGTACTTC. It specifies CASRPPPTSGYYEQYF.

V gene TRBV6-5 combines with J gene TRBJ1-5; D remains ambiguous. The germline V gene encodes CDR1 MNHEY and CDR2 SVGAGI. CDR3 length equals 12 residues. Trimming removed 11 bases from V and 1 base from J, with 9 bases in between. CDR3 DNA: TGTGCCTTGGCGGCCAGCAATCAGCCCCAGCATTTT. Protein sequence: CALAASNQPQHF.

The CDR3 loop is CAWSKRRSTGNTIYF. Written as DNA, the CDR3 is TGTGCCTGGAGTAAACGGAGAAGTACTGGAAACACCATATATTTT. The gene calls are TRBV30 and TRBJ1-3; D is unresolved. This CDR3 spans 15 amino acids. The germline CDR1 and CDR2 sequences are GTSNPN and SVGIG (reference sequence). The V end was cut by 2 bases, the J end by 2 bases, with 13 bases between.

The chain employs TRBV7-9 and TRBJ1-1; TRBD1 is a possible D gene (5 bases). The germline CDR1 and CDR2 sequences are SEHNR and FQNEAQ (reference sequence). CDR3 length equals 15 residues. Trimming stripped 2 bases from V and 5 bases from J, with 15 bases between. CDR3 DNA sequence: TGTGCCAGCAGCTTATTCGTAGGGGTGGGAACTGAAGCTTTCTTT. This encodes CASSLFVGVGTEAFF.

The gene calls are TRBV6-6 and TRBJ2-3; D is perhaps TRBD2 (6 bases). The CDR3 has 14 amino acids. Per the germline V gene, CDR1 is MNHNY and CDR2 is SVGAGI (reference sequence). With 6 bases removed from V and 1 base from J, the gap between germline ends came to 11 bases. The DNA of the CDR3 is TGTGCCAGCAGCAGACTAGACGGCACAGATACGCAGTATTTT. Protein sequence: CASSRLDGTDTQYF.